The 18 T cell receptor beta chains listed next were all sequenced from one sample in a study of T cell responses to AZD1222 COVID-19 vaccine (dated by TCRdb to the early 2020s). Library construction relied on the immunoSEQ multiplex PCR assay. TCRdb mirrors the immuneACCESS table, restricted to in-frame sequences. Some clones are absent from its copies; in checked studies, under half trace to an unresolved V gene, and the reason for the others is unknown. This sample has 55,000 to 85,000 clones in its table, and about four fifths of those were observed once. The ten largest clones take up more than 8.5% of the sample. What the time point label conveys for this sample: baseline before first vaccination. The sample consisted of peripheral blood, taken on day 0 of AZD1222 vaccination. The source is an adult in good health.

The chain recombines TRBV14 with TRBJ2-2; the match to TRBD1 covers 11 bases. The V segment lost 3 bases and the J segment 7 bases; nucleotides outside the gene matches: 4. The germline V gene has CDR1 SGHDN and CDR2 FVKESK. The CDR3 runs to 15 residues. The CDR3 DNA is TGTGCCAGCAGCCATGTGGACAGGGGGCTCGGGGAGCTGTTTTTT. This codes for CASSHVDRGLGELFF.

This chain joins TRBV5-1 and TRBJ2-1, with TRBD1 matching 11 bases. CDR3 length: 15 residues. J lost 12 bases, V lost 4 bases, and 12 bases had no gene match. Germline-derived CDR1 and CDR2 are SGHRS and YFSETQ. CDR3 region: CASSLRDRGRVWQFF. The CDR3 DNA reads TGCGCCAGCAGCCTCCGGGACAGGGGGAGGGTTTGGCAGTTCTTC.

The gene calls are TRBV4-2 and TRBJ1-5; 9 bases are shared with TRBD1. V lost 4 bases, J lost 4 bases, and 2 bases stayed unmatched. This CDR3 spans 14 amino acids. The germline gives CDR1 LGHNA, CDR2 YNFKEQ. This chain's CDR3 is CASSLGQGNQPQHF. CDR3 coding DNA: TGTGCCAGCAGCCTCGGACAGGGGAATCAGCCCCAGCATTTT.

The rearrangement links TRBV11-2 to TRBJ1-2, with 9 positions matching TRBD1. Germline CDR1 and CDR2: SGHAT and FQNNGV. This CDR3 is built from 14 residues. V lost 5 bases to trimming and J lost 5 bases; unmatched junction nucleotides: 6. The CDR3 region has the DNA TGTGCCAGCAGCCGAGACGGACAGGGGTATGGCTACACCTTC. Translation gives CASSRDGQGYGYTF.

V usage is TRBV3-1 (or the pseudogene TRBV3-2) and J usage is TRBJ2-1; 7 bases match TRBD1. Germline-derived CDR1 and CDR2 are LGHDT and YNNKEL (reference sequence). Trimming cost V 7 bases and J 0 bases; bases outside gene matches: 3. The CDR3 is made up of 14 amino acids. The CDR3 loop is CASKRDSSYNEQFF. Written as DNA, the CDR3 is TGTGCCAGCAAAAGGGACAGCTCCTACAATGAGCAGTTCTTC.

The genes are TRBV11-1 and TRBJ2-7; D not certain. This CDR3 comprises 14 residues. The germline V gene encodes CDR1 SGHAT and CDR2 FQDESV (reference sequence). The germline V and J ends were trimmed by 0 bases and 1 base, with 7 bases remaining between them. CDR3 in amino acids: CASSLALNSYEQYF. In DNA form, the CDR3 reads TGTGCCAGCAGCTTAGCGCTCAATTCCTACGAGCAGTACTTC.

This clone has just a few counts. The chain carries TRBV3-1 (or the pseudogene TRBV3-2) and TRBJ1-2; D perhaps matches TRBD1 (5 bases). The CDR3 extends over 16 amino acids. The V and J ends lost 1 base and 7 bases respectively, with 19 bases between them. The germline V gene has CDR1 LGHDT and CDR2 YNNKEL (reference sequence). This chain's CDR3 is CASSQGPPGTGGGYTF. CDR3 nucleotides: TGTGCCAGCAGCCAAGGTCCGCCGGGGACGGGGGGTGGCTACACCTTC.

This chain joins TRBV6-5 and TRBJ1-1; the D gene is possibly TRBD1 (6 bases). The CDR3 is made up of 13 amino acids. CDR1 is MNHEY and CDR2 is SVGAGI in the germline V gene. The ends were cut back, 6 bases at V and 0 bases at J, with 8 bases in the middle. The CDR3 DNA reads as TGTGCCAGCAGGTACAGGGTGAACACTGAAGCTTTCTTT. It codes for CASRYRVNTEAFF.

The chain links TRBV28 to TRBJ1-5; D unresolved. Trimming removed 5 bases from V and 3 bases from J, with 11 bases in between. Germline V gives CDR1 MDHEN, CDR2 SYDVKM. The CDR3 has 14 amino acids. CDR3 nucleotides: TGTGCCAGCAGTACTCCCGGGATCAATCAGCCCCAGCATTTT. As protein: CASSTPGINQPQHF. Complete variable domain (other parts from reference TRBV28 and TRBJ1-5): DVKVTQSSRYLVKRTGEKVFLECVQDMDHENMFWYRQDPGLGLRLIYFSYDVKMKEKGDIPEGYSVSREKKERFSLILESASTNQTSMYLCASSTPGINQPQHFGDGTRLSIL.

CDR3 coding DNA: TGTGCCACCAGCAGAGCCCACGGCAGTAATGAAAAACTGTTTTTT. It specifies CATSRAHGSNEKLFF. The rearrangement joins TRBV15 to TRBJ1-4; D remains unclear. V was shortened by 1 base and J by 4 bases, with 10 bases between the two germline ends. Germline V lookup: CDR1 LNHNV, CDR2 YYDKDF (reference sequence). The CDR3 is 15 residues long. Full variable domain (rest looked up from reference TRBV15 and TRBJ1-4): DAMVIQNPRYQVTQFGKPVTLSCSQTLNHNVMYWYQQKSSQAPKLLFHYYDKDFNNEADTPDNFQSRRPNTSFCFLDIRSPGLGDTAMYLCATSRAHGSNEKLFFGSGTQLSVL.

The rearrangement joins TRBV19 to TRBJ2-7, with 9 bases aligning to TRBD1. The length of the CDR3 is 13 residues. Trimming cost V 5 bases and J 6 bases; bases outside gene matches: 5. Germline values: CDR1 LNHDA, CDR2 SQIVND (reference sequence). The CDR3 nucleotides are TGTGCCAGTAGTCGGGACAGGGTAGCCGAGCAGTACTTC. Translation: CASSRDRVAEQYF.

The DNA of the CDR3 is TGTGCCAGCAGTATAAGGGCAGGGACCACCGGGGAGCTGTTTTTT. The encoded protein is CASSIRAGTTGELFF. V is TRBV11-2 and J is TRBJ2-2; either TRBD1 or TRBD2 may supply D (5 bases each). Germline V gene sequence: CDR1 SGHAT, CDR2 FQNNGV. The germline V and J ends were trimmed by 6 bases and 4 bases, with 15 bases remaining between them. This CDR3 is built from 15 residues.

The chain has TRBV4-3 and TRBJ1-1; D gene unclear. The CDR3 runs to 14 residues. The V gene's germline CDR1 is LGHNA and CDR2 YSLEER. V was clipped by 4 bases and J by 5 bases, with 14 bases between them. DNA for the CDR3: TGCGCCAGCAGCCCGCACGGGTTTTGGACTGAAGCTTTCTTT. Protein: CASSPHGFWTEAFF.

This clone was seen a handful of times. CDR3 sequence: CASSLGYTQETQYF. The CDR3 coding sequence is TGTGCCAGCAGCTTGGGATACACCCAAGAGACCCAGTACTTC. The chain combines TRBV7-2 with TRBJ2-5; D gene uncertain. Germline CDR1 reads SGHTA; CDR2 reads FQGNSA. V dropped 3 bases and J dropped 1 base, with 9 bases sitting between them. The CDR3 loop spans 14 amino acids.

Here the CDR3 DNA reads TGTGCCAGCAGTTCGGGCGGCTCCTACGAGCAGTACTTC. Protein sequence: CASSSGGSYEQYF. The genes are TRBV6-5 and TRBJ2-7; D is uncertain. CDR3 size: 13 residues. Trimming took off 4 bases at V and 0 bases at J, with 7 bases between the two ends. Germline-derived CDR1 and CDR2 are MNHEY and SVGAGI.

The CDR3 here is CASSPGRLFQPQHF. DNA for the CDR3: TGTGCCAGCAGCCCAGGCAGGTTGTTTCAGCCCCAGCATTTT. The chain couples TRBV9 to TRBJ1-5; D is unclear. Germline V gene sequence: CDR1 SGDLS, CDR2 YYNGEE. CDR3 length equals 14 residues. V was pared by 4 bases and J by 6 bases, with 14 bases between.

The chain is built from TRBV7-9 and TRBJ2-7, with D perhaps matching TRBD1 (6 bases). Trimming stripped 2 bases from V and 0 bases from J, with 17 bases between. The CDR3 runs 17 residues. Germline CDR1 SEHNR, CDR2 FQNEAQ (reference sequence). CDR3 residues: CASSLNTRGTSSYEQYF. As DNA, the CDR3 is TGTGCCAGCAGCTTAAACACGAGGGGGACGAGCTCCTACGAGCAGTACTTC.

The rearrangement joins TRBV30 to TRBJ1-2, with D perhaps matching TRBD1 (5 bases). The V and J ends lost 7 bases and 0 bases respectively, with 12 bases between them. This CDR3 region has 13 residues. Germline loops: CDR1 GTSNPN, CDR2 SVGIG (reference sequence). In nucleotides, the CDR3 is TGTGCCTTAGCAGGGTACTCTAACTATGGCTACACCTTC. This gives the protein CALAGYSNYGYTF.